These T cell receptor beta chains were read from a single sample in a study of T cell responses to AZD1222 COVID-19 vaccine. Some clones are missing from TCRdb's copy, which holds only in-frame ones; the method was immunoSEQ multiplex PCR. The data contain roughly 150,000 clones, approximately 90% of them singletons. The specimen comprised peripheral blood, sampled on day 0 of AZD1222 vaccination. The receptors were sampled from an adult in good health. Both conserved end residues are part of each CDR3. D genes are given only for firm matches.

D gene,V gene,J gene,CDR3 protein
TRBD2,TRBV7-9,TRBJ2-1,CASSLTTGGNEQFF
NA,TRBV7-3,TRBJ2-5,CASSSGLGETQYF
NA,TRBV2,TRBJ1-1,CASREGFMNTEAFF
NA,TRBV3-1/TRBV3-2,TRBJ2-2,CASQKTGTIYTGELFF
NA,TRBV5-4,TRBJ2-3,CASSSSDTQYF
NA,TRBV6-2/TRBV6-3,TRBJ2-3,CASSLMDTQYF
NA,TRBV3-1/TRBV3-2,TRBJ1-3,CASSQWRRAGANTIYF
NA,TRBV28,TRBJ1-3,CASSLSYKGQYGNTIYF
NA,TRBV11-2,TRBJ2-7,CASSLDRRAIYEQYF
NA,TRBV12-5,TRBJ2-7,CASGWGRHEQYF
TRBD2,TRBV11-2,TRBJ2-7,CASSYGTSGYEQYF
TRBD1,TRBV10-3,TRBJ2-7,CAIDRDGYEQYF
TRBD2,TRBV5-1,TRBJ2-5,CASSWGISGRETQYF
NA,TRBV4-3,TRBJ2-7,CASSQGWGGANYYEQYF
NA,TRBV9,TRBJ1-1,CASSVASLVNTEAFF
NA,TRBV30,TRBJ2-7,CAWREPGRTLYEQYF
NA,TRBV5-1,TRBJ1-1,CASSLVTSTEAFF
NA,TRBV30,TRBJ2-3,CAWRQDTDTQYF
NA,TRBV18,TRBJ2-3,CASSPQRDTQYF
NA,TRBV19,TRBJ2-7,CASSMASSPKHEQYF
TRBD1,TRBV7-2,TRBJ2-7,CASSTSGTDNYEQYF
NA,TRBV5-1,TRBJ1-1,CASSAGSGKAEAFF
NA,TRBV3-1/TRBV3-2,TRBJ2-2,CASSQRSRPNTGELFF
NA,TRBV5-1,TRBJ1-2,CASTMARGRDGYTF
TRBD2,TRBV18,TRBJ2-5,CASSPGTSGPYQETQYF
TRBD2,TRBV10-1,TRBJ2-2,CASSDRTSENTGELFF
NA,TRBV7-6,TRBJ2-1,CASSLRQNSYNEQFF
NA,TRBV27,TRBJ2-6,CASRKSGVTGANVLTF
TRBD1,TRBV7-2,TRBJ2-1,CASSLVGQFPNEQFF
NA,TRBV4-2,TRBJ2-3,CASSQDGYRETDTQYF
TRBD2,TRBV9,TRBJ2-7,CASSVGGTSGIYEQYF
TRBD2,TRBV3-1/TRBV3-2,TRBJ2-5,CASSQVRTSGSQETQYF
NA,TRBV28,TRBJ2-1,CASRTVGAPPLYNEQFF
NA,TRBV2,TRBJ2-2,CASSVFGNTGELFF
NA,TRBV6-4,TRBJ2-1,CATRTADNEQFF
TRBD2,TRBV30,TRBJ2-3,CAWNLAGGRDTQYF
TRBD1,TRBV6-6,TRBJ1-3,CATGTGFDGNTIYF
NA,TRBV6-1,TRBJ2-1,CASSEAWARNEQFF
TRBD1,TRBV6-5,TRBJ1-5,CASSPGQGGGQPQHF
TRBD2,TRBV28,TRBJ2-7,CASRGEFYEQYF
NA,TRBV10-2,TRBJ2-7,CASSMRYEQYF
TRBD1,TRBV28,TRBJ1-2,CASSPTRTGTYGYTF
NA,TRBV6-5,TRBJ2-6,CASSYSGGSGANVLTF
TRBD2,TRBV25-1,TRBJ2-2,CASSEAFSGRADTGELFF
NA,TRBV9,TRBJ2-1,CASSADPGGSSYNEQFF
NA,TRBV10-3,TRBJ2-2,CAIRITSRGTGELFF
NA,TRBV10-3,TRBJ2-5,CAISDQETQYF
NA,TRBV27,TRBJ2-1,CASSLGGQQFF
TRBD1,TRBV9,TRBJ2-7,CASSVGDSYEQYF
NA,TRBV6-5,TRBJ1-1,CASSLLGNTEAFF
NA,TRBV19,TRBJ2-7,CASSTGWEQYF
TRBD1,TRBV4-1,TRBJ1-3,CASSQTGASSGNTIYF
TRBD1,TRBV27,TRBJ1-1,CASSLVRDSAAFF
NA,TRBV10-2,TRBJ2-3,CASTIKWDTQYF
TRBD1,TRBV6-1,TRBJ2-3,CASSVEGQGIGTDTQYF
NA,TRBV23-1,TRBJ2-6,CASSRKPGTGAWCGAGANVLTF
NA,TRBV24-1,TRBJ2-2,CATKEGGPGELFF
NA,TRBV5-4,TRBJ2-1,CASSLVLGASPIYNEQFF
NA,TRBV7-8,TRBJ1-2,CASSLAQGGYGYTF
NA,TRBV12-3/TRBV12-4,TRBJ2-2,CASSFLYGELFF